These 20 T cell receptor beta chains were all obtained from the same sample, sequenced in a study of cytomegalovirus exposure and HLA in healthy donors. PCR primers comprised 60 Vbeta and 13 Jbeta primers. Data came from immunoSEQ multiplex PCR; TCRdb stores just in-frame clones and leaves some out. The table has under 130,000 clones, approximately 70% seen once; the top ten hold 3.8%. Sequencing was carried out using PBMCs. Receptors originate from a man aged 25 to 40 in good health and CMV-seropositive.

The chain combines TRBV2 with TRBJ2-7; TRBD1 matches at 7 bases. Germline V gene sequence: CDR1 SNHLY, CDR2 FYNNEI. The length of the CDR3 is 13 residues. V lost 5 bases to trimming and J lost 0 bases; unmatched junction nucleotides: 1. The CDR3 sequence: CASSRDSSYEQYF. The CDR3 DNA reads TGTGCCAGCAGTCGGGACAGCTCCTACGAGCAGTACTTC.

The chain combines TRBV5-4 with TRBJ2-3; 16 bases are shared with TRBD2. CDR1 is SGHNT, CDR2 YYREEE, per germline (reference sequence). The CDR3 contains 18 residues. V shed 4 bases and J 2 bases; nucleotides not matched to a gene: 7. The CDR3 protein is CASSRGTSGGALTDTQYF. The CDR3, as DNA: TGTGCCAGCAGCCGTGGGACTAGCGGGGGGGCCCTCACAGATACGCAGTATTTT.

J is TRBJ2-2 and V is TRBV7-3; D not certain. This CDR3 has 14 residues. Trimming removed 2 bases at V and 4 bases at J, with 8 bases between. Germline V lookup: CDR1 SGHTA, CDR2 FQGTGA. CDR3: CASSLGPFTGELFF. In DNA, the CDR3 is TGTGCCAGCAGCTTAGGCCCGTTCACCGGGGAGCTGTTTTTT. Together with reference TRBV7-3 and TRBJ2-2, the CDR3 gives the full variable domain: GAGVSQTPSNKVTEKGKYVELRCDPISGHTALYWYRQSLGQGPEFLIYFQGTGAADDSGLPNDRFFAVRPEGSVSTLKIQRTERGDSAVYLCASSLGPFTGELFFGEGSRLTVL.

This clone was counted only a few times. At one end the junction does not follow the germline gene, possibly because of a read error. The CDR3 DNA reads TGTTCCAGCAGCTGGGGGTCAGCGGGGGGGCCCAGGGAGACCCAGTACTTC. Its translation is CSSSWGSAGGPRETQYF. This chain links TRBV7-9 with TRBJ2-5, with TRBD2 matching 10 bases. The CDR3 totals 17 residues. CDR1 is SEHNR and CDR2 is FQNEAQ in the germline V gene (reference sequence).

This clone was detected only a few times. Other nucleotide sequences in the sample specify the same CDR3. V is TRBV6-5 and J is TRBJ1-2; 10 nucleotides match TRBD1. V lost 6 bases, J lost 5 bases, and 9 bases stayed unmatched. Germline V gene lookup returns CDR1 MNHEY and CDR2 SVGAGI. The CDR3 runs to 15 residues. The CDR3 loop is CASSYPSGQGYGYTF. The CDR3 DNA is TGTGCCAGCAGCTACCCATCGGGACAGGGGTATGGCTACACCTTC.

This clone was counted between two and nine times. The chain employs TRBV29-1 and TRBJ2-5; 8 positions agree with TRBD2. The J call is in doubt because the DNA end fits TRBJ2-7 better. The CDR3 is made up of 14 amino acids. Germline assignment: CDR1 SQVTM and CDR2 ANQGSEA. The CDR3: CSVMPGTSSYEQYF. For the CDR3, the DNA is TGCAGCGTTATGCCCGGGACTAGCTCCTACGAGCAGTACTTC.

The chain combines TRBV5-1 with TRBJ2-7, with D possibly matching TRBD1 (5 bases). Trimming cost V 0 bases and J 3 bases, with 16 bases left between them. The CDR3 has 16 residues. Germline V gene lookup returns CDR1 SGHRS and CDR2 YFSETQ. DNA for the CDR3: TGCGCCAGCAGCTTGGAAGGAACAGGCGTCGGCTACGAGCAGTACTTC. Encoded protein: CASSLEGTGVGYEQYF.

The genes are TRBV7-6 and TRBJ2-7; TRBD2 matches 7 bases. V trimming: 5 bases; J trimming: 6 bases; junction bases outside the gene matches: 4. The CDR3 contains 12 residues. Germline values: CDR1 SGHVS, CDR2 FNYEAQ. The CDR3 region is CASSRGLGEQYF. In DNA, the CDR3 is TGTGCCAGCAGCAGAGGACTAGGCGAGCAGTACTTC. The variable domain in full, with the rest retrieved from reference TRBV7-6 and TRBJ2-7, is GAGVSQSPRYKVTKRGQDVALRCDPISGHVSLYWYRQALGQGPEFLTYFNYEAQQDKSGLPNDRFSAERPEGSISTLTIQRTEQRDSAMYRCASSRGLGEQYFGPGTRLTVT.

This clone was detected once. This chain connects TRBV19 to TRBJ2-1; 11 nucleotides agree with TRBD2. CDR3 length: 16 amino acids. V was clipped by 5 bases and J by 7 bases; unmatched bases: 10. Germline V gene sequence: CDR1 LNHDA, CDR2 SQIVND (reference sequence). CDR3 nucleotides: TGTGCCAGTAGTTCCCCCGGGACTAGCGGAGCGAATGAGCAGTTCTTC. This gives the protein CASSSPGTSGANEQFF. The whole variable domain, remainder taken from reference TRBV19 and TRBJ2-1, is DGGITQSPKYLFRKEGQNVTLSCEQNLNHDAMYWYRQDPGQGLRLIYYSQIVNDFQKGDIAEGYSVSREKKESFPLTVTSAQKNPTAFYLCASSSPGTSGANEQFFGPGTRLTVL.

The J gene is TRBJ1-5, the V gene TRBV7-6; the D is unclear. V lost 3 bases and J 5 bases, leaving 11 bases between the germline ends. The CDR3 is 14 amino acids. The germline gives CDR1 SGHVS, CDR2 FNYEAQ. The CDR3: CASSFGGSDQPQHF. CDR3 bases: TGTGCCAGCAGCTTCGGCGGATCGGATCAGCCCCAGCATTTT.

The chain uses TRBV6-4 and TRBJ2-2; 12 positions agree with TRBD2. Germline V gives CDR1 MRHNA, CDR2 SNTAGT. The CDR3 length is 14 residues. Germline trimming cut 6 bases from V and 5 bases from J; bases unmatched to any gene: 1. DNA of the CDR3: TGTGCCAGCAGGACTAGCGGGGGTACCGGGGAGCTGTTTTTT. Translated, it gives CASRTSGGTGELFF.

A remark on this clone: The germline gene is not matched at one end of the junction; a read error may be the cause. This chain links TRBV7-7 with TRBJ1-6, with D perhaps TRBD1 (6 bases). The CDR3 spans 21 residues. Per germline, CDR1 SSHAT and CDR2 FNYEAQ (reference sequence). This chain's CDR3 is CASSLSGEFLGGKSYNSPLHF. In nucleotides, the CDR3 is TGTGCTAGCAGCTTGAGTGGAGAGTTTCTAGGGGGTAAGTCCTATAATTCACCCCTCCACTTT.

The chain recombines TRBV5-1 with TRBJ2-7, with 12 bases fitting TRBD1. J lost 7 bases, V lost 4 bases, and 6 bases had no gene match. Germline V gene lookup returns CDR1 SGHRS and CDR2 YFSETQ. The CDR3 totals 14 residues. The CDR3 spells CASSTGQGALEQYF. The CDR3 nucleotides read TGCGCCAGCAGCACGGGACAGGGGGCATTGGAGCAGTACTTC.

This chain joins TRBV6-1 and TRBJ2-3; D is undetermined. Looked up from germline, CDR1 is MNHNS and CDR2 is SASEGT. V gave up 8 bases and J gave up 2 bases, with 14 bases separating them. This CDR3 has 14 residues. The CDR3 region has the DNA TGTGCCAGCCGACTCCCTTCCCCCACAGATACGCAGTATTTT. Translated, it gives CASRLPSPTDTQYF.

The chain has TRBV6-6 and TRBJ2-7; no definite D call. The CDR3 length is 11 residues. The germline gives CDR1 MNHNY, CDR2 SVGAGI (reference sequence). The V and J ends lost 2 bases and 9 bases respectively, with 8 bases between them. In DNA form, the CDR3 reads TGTGCCAGCAGTTACGGAGATCGGCAGTACTTC. Translating it yields CASSYGDRQYF.

CDR3 sequence (DNA): TGTGCCAGCAGTGCGGGAGCTTACGAGCAGTACTTC. This codes for CASSAGAYEQYF. The genes are TRBV2 and TRBJ2-7; possibly TRBD2 for D (6 bases). V lost 4 bases and J 4 bases, leaving 8 bases between the germline ends. The CDR3 has 12 amino acids. Per germline, CDR1 SNHLY and CDR2 FYNNEI. Based on the CDR3 plus reference TRBV2 and TRBJ2-7, the full variable domain is EPEVTQTPSHQVTQMGQEVILRCVPISNHLYFYWYRQILGQKVEFLVSFYNNEISEKSEIFDDQFSVERPDGSNFTLKIRSTKLEDSAMYFCASSAGAYEQYFGPGTRLTVT.

The rearrangement links TRBV19 to TRBJ1-2, with D perhaps matching TRBD1 (5 bases). V was cut by 6 bases and J by 6 bases, with 14 bases left in between. Germline V CDR1 and CDR2: LNHDA, SQIVND (reference sequence). The CDR3 consists of 13 residues. The CDR3 sequence: CASSPPDSDGYTF. The CDR3 coding sequence is TGTGCCAGTAGCCCACCTGACAGCGATGGCTACACCTTC. Drawing the rest from reference TRBV19 and TRBJ1-2, the complete variable domain is DGGITQSPKYLFRKEGQNVTLSCEQNLNHDAMYWYRQDPGQGLRLIYYSQIVNDFQKGDIAEGYSVSREKKESFPLTVTSAQKNPTAFYLCASSPPDSDGYTFGSGTRLTVV.

This rearrangement joins TRBV5-4 to TRBJ2-1; 10 bases line up with TRBD1. Germline V gene lookup returns CDR1 SGHNT and CDR2 YYREEE (reference sequence). Trimming cost V 5 bases and J 2 bases; bases outside gene matches: 4. The CDR3 is made up of 15 amino acids. The CDR3 DNA is TGTGCCAGCAGTACCGGGACAGGGGCCTACAATGAGCAGTTCTTC. Translated: CASSTGTGAYNEQFF.

This chain links TRBV19 with TRBJ2-5, with TRBD2 identical over 15 bases. CDR1 LNHDA and CDR2 SQIVND come from the germline V gene (reference sequence). The junction had 13 bases not matched to a gene; V was cut back by 5 bases and J by 3 bases. The CDR3 runs to 19 residues. Here the CDR3 DNA reads TGTGCCAGTAGTTTGGACCAGCCAGGACTAGCGGGGGGGAAAGAGACCCAGTACTTC. Protein product: CASSLDQPGLAGGKETQYF. Variable domain in full (rest from reference TRBV19 and TRBJ2-5): DGGITQSPKYLFRKEGQNVTLSCEQNLNHDAMYWYRQDPGQGLRLIYYSQIVNDFQKGDIAEGYSVSREKKESFPLTVTSAQKNPTAFYLCASSLDQPGLAGGKETQYFGPGTRLLVL.

The gene calls are TRBV6-5 and TRBJ1-1; no definite D call. V lost 2 bases, J lost 2 bases, and 12 bases lay in between. CDR1 MNHEY and CDR2 SVGAGI come from the germline V gene. The CDR3 spans 15 residues. In DNA form, the CDR3 reads TGTGCCAGCAGTTACCGGTCGGCGGGAAACACTGAAGCTTTCTTT. Translated, it gives CASSYRSAGNTEAFF.